A single sample is the source of the 14 T cell receptor beta chains below, sequenced in a study of CD8 T cells in Susac syndrome. RNA amounts of roughly 0.5 to 1 ug underwent reverse transcription with random hexamers. Using its own MiXCR run on the immunoSEQ multiplex PCR reads, TCRdb lists one record per CDR3 protein. Here the sample spans some 220,000 distinct CDR3 sequences, about 96% being singletons. Input material: CD4+ T cells from PBMCs. These receptors were collected from a human donor with multiple sclerosis.

This chain links TRBV20-1 with TRBJ2-3; D remains ambiguous. This CDR3 has 11 residues. V was pared by 5 bases and J by 9 bases, with 12 bases between. Germline CDR1 reads DFQATT; CDR2 reads SNEGSKA (reference sequence). The CDR3 DNA sequence: TGCAGTGCTGTCTTCAGGAACACGCAGTATTTT. It yields the protein CSAVFRNTQYF.

The rearrangement joins TRBV20-1 to TRBJ2-5; the match to TRBD2 covers 11 bases. This CDR3 contains 16 residues. Germline V lookup: CDR1 DFQATT, CDR2 SNEGSKA (reference sequence). Trimming cost V 5 bases and J 5 bases; bases outside gene matches: 13. In DNA, the CDR3 is TGCAGTGCTCCGATAGCGGGAGGGCGGTCTAGGGAGACCCAGTACTTC. Its protein product is CSAPIAGGRSRETQYF.

The chain links TRBV4-1 to TRBJ1-2; D call uncertain. CDR3 size: 16 residues. Germline lookup yields CDR1 MGHRA and CDR2 YSYEKL. Trimming took off 0 bases at V and 2 bases at J, with 13 bases between the two ends. The CDR3 region is CASSQDSSWPNYGYTF. The CDR3 DNA reads as TGCGCCAGCAGCCAAGATTCGTCTTGGCCGAACTATGGCTACACCTTC.

The chain links TRBV5-4 to TRBJ2-1; possible D gene TRBD1, 6 bases. Trimming shortened V by 6 bases and J by 7 bases, and 20 bases separated the two germline ends. CDR3 size: 15 residues. Germline lookup yields CDR1 SGHNT and CDR2 YYREEE (reference sequence). This CDR3 reads CASTWGRGKINEQFF. The CDR3 nucleotides read TGTGCCAGCACCTGGGGCAGGGGTAAGATAAATGAGCAGTTCTTC.

This chain links TRBV20-1 with TRBJ2-5, with D perhaps TRBD1 (6 bases). Trimming left V 6 bases short and J 10 bases short, with 24 bases between. Germline V gene data show CDR1 as DFQATT and CDR2 as SNEGSKA (reference sequence). This CDR3 region has 14 residues. The CDR3, as DNA: TGCAGTGCCACGGACAGAGCTCGCTCGAAGGACCAGTACTTC. This codes for CSATDRARSKDQYF.

This clonotype has just one count. The chain links TRBV7-2 to TRBJ2-1; 9 positions agree with TRBD2. The CDR3 contains 15 residues. Germline loops: CDR1 SGHTA, CDR2 FQGNSA. The ends lost 6 bases at V and 4 bases at J; junction bases unmatched: 7. As DNA, the CDR3 is TGTGCCAGCAGTCCGCCGGGACTAGCATACAATGAGCAGTTCTTC. Amino acid sequence: CASSPPGLAYNEQFF.

The chain combines TRBV20-1 with TRBJ1-1; possibly TRBD1 for D (6 bases). V was shortened by 4 bases and J by 0 bases, with 12 bases between the two germline ends. CDR3 length: 14 residues. Germline V lookup: CDR1 DFQATT, CDR2 SNEGSKA (reference sequence). Here the CDR3 reads CSAKWGLLNTEAFF. CDR3 coding DNA: TGCAGTGCTAAATGGGGGCTTTTGAACACTGAAGCTTTCTTT.

A remark on this clonotype: An end of the junction differs from the germline gene, which may be a read error. This chain connects TRBV27 to TRBJ1-6; D unclear. The CDR3 runs to 13 residues. CDR1 and CDR2 from the germline V gene are MNHEY and SMNVEV (reference sequence). The CDR3 sequence is CATSISYNSPLHF. The DNA for the CDR3 is TGTGCCACCAGTATCTCCTATAATTCACCCCTCCACTTT.

The genes are TRBV6-2 or TRBV6-3 and TRBJ1-2; no reliable D call. Germline V gene data show CDR1 as MNHEY and CDR2 as SVGEGT. The CDR3 consists of 12 residues. Trimming removed 5 bases at V and 4 bases at J, with 8 bases between. Written as DNA, the CDR3 is TGTGCCAGCAGTGAAGATGGCTATGGCTACACCTTC. It codes for CASSEDGYGYTF.

This chain joins TRBV4-2 and TRBJ2-3; the match to TRBD2 covers 9 bases. With 1 base clipped from V and 4 bases from J, the junction kept 6 bases outside the gene matches. The CDR3 has 16 amino acids. The germline V gene has CDR1 LGHNA and CDR2 YNFKEQ. The CDR3 here is CASSQVGGRAADTQYF. The DNA for the CDR3 is TGTGCCAGCAGCCAAGTCGGCGGGAGGGCCGCAGATACGCAGTATTTT.

The rearrangement links TRBV18 to TRBJ1-1; D is ambiguous. The CDR3 totals 12 residues. Trimming cost V 2 bases and J 6 bases, with 7 bases left between them. Germline CDR1 is KGHSH and CDR2 is LQKENI. This CDR3 is CASSPLGAEAFF. The CDR3 DNA reads as TGTGCCAGCTCACCATTGGGCGCTGAAGCTTTCTTT.

The chain carries TRBV30 and TRBJ2-1; TRBD1 matches at 12 bases. Losses at the gene ends were 4 bases for V and 6 bases for J; bases not matched to a gene: 7. Germline values: CDR1 GTSNPN, CDR2 SVGIG (reference sequence). The CDR3 loop spans 15 amino acids. CDR3 residues: CAWNTGQGASNEQFF. The CDR3 DNA follows: TGTGCCTGGAATACGGGACAGGGGGCGAGCAATGAGCAGTTCTTC.

This clonotype was detected only once. The rearrangement links TRBV7-9 to TRBJ2-2; no clear D. The V end lost 11 bases, the J end lost 0 bases, and 13 bases lay between the germline ends. The germline CDR1 and CDR2 sequences are SEHNR and FQNEAQ (reference sequence). This CDR3 spans 14 amino acids. CDR3 residues: CAAGRSANTGELFF. The CDR3 DNA reads TGTGCCGCCGGCCGCTCCGCGAACACCGGGGAGCTGTTTTTT. Full variable domain (remainder filled in from reference TRBV7-9 and TRBJ2-2): DTGVSQNPRHKITKRGQNVTFRCDPISEHNRLYWYRQTLGQGPEFLTYFQNEAQLEKSRLLSDRFSAERPKGSFSTLEIQRTEQGDSAMYLCAAGRSANTGELFFGEGSRLTVL.

V is TRBV30 and J is TRBJ1-1; 7 bases are a match to TRBD1. The CDR3 runs 15 residues. V dropped 0 bases and J dropped 0; count of bases not matched to a gene: 4. CDR1 and CDR2 from the germline V gene are GTSNPN and SVGIG (reference sequence). CDR3 sequence reads: CAWSVTTGMNTEAFF. The CDR3 DNA reads TGTGCCTGGAGTGTGACGACAGGGATGAACACTGAAGCTTTCTTT.